This T cell receptor beta chain was identified during a study of resident and recirculating memory T cells in vitiligo. Study-wide findings and caveats: Sequences differed between biopsy sites and patients, suggesting private specificity. Clonality differed among vitiligo lesions, with no unique dominant clone.

About this clone itself: Its antigen is not identified.

Stable vitiligo meant no lesion change over the previous 6 months. No patient showed confetti depigmentation, a clinical sign of active disease. Germline V gene sequence: CDR1 SGDLS, CDR2 YYNGEE. The V segment lost 0 bases and the J segment 2 bases; nucleotides outside the gene matches: 6. The length of the CDR3 is 16 residues. The repertoire was sequenced with immunoSEQ multiplex PCR; TCRdb's copy has only in-frame clones and lacks some. The table lists 72,000 or so clones, just over 90% of them singletons. This sequence joins TRBV9 and TRBJ2-3, with 7 bases matching TRBD2. The clonotype was recovered from a male donor with vitiligo. Sequenced material: blood. The CDR3 here is CASSVEAGPPTDTQYF. The CDR3 coding sequence is TGTGCCAGCAGCGTAGAAGCGGGACCTCCCACAGATACGCAGTATTTT.